This T cell receptor beta chain was identified during a study of blood T cell repertoires in COVID-19. Assay used: immunoSEQ multiplex PCR; TCRdb lists only in-frame clones, some missing. This sample has roughly 220,000 clones, with approximately 83% found just once. This CDR3 contains 17 residues. The ends were cut back, 0 bases at V and 5 bases at J, with 16 bases in the middle. CDR1 and CDR2 from the germline V gene are LGHDT and YNNKEL (reference sequence). Sequencing was done on a sample of peripheral blood. The chain couples TRBV3-1 (or the pseudogene TRBV3-2) to TRBJ1-4, with TRBD1 as a possible D gene (5 bases). This TCR derives from a woman in her twenties or thirties who had recovered from COVID-19. The CDR3 sequence is CASSQDGAPGLNEKLFF. The DNA for the CDR3 is TGTGCCAGCAGCCAAGATGGAGCGCCAGGGCTAAATGAAAAACTGTTTTTT.